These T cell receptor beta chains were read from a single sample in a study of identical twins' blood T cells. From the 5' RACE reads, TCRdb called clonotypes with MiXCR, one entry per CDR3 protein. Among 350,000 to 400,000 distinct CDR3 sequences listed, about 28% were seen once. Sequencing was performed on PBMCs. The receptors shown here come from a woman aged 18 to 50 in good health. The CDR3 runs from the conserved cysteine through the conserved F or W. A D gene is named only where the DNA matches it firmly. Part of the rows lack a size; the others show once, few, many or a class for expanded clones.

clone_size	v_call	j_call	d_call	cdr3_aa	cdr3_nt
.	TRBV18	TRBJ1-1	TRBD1	CASSPRQGSEAFF	TGTGCCAGCTCACCACGACAGGGCTCCGAAGCTTTCTTT
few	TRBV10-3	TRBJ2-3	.	CAISDLRASTDTQYF	TGTGCCATCAGTGATTTGCGGGCGTCCACAGATACGCAGTATTTT
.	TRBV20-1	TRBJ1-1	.	CSARGLEGRITEAFF	TGCAGTGCTAGAGGGTTGGAGGGACGAATCACTGAAGCTTTCTTT
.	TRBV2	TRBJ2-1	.	CAARRDNYNEQFF	TGTGCCGCACGGAGGGACAACTACAATGAGCAGTTCTTC
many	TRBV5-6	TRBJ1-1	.	CASSPSRMNTEAFF	TGTGCCAGCAGCCCCTCGCGGATGAACACTGAAGCTTTCTTT
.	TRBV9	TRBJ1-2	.	CATLGGGGYTF	TGTGCCACTCTTGGGGGAGGAGGCTACACCTTC
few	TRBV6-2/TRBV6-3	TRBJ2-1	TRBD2	CASSKGLAGELPMYNEQFF	TGTGCCAGCAGCAAGGGACTAGCGGGAGAGTTACCGATGTACAATGAGCAGTTCTTC
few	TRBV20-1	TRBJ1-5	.	CSASPDSNQPQHF	TGCAGTGCCTCCCCGGATAGCAATCAGCCCCAGCATTTT
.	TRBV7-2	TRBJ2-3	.	CASSPYRDTDTQYF	TGTGCCAGCAGCCCATACAGGGACACAGATACGCAGTATTTT
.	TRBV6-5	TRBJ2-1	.	CASTGQLYNEQFF	TGTGCCAGCACCGGACAGCTCTACAATGAGCAGTTCTTC
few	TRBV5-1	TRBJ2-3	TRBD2	CASSLETSGGITDTQYF	TGCGCCAGCAGCTTGGAGACTAGCGGGGGGATCACAGATACGCAGTATTTT